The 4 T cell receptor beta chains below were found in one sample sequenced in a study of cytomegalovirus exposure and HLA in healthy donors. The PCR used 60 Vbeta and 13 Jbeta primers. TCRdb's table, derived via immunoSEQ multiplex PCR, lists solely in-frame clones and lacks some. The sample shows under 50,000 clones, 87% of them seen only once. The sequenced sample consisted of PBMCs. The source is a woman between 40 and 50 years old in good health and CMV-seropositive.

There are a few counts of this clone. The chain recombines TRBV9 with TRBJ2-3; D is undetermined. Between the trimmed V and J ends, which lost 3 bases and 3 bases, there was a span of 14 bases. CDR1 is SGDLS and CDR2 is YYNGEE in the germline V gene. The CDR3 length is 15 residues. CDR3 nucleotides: TGTGCCAGCAGCGAAACAGTCCTGTGGACAGATACGCAGTATTTT. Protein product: CASSETVLWTDTQYF.

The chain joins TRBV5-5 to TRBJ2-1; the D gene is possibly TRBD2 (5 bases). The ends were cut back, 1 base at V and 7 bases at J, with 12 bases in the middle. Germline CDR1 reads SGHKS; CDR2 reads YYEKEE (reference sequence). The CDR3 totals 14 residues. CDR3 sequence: CASSLRPGENEQFF. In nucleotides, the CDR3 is TGTGCCAGCAGCTTGCGGCCCGGGGAGAATGAGCAGTTCTTC.

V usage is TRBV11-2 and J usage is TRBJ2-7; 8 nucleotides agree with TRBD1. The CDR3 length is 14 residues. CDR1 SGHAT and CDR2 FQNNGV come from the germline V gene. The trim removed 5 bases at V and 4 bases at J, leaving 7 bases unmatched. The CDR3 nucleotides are TGTGCCAGCAGCCGGGACAGGACCATATACGAGCAGTACTTC. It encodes CASSRDRTIYEQYF.

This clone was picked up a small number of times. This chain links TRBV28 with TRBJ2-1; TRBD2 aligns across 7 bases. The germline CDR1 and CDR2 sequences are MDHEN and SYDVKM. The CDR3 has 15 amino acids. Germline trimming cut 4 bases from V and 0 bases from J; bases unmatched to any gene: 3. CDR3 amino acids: CASSSGGSSYNEQFF. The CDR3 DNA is TGTGCCAGCAGTTCTGGCGGGAGCTCCTACAATGAGCAGTTCTTC. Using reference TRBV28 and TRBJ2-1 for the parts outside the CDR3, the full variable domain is DVKVTQSSRYLVKRTGEKVFLECVQDMDHENMFWYRQDPGLGLRLIYFSYDVKMKEKGDIPEGYSVSREKKERFSLILESASTNQTSMYLCASSSGGSSYNEQFFGPGTRLTVL.